These 8 T cell receptor beta chains came from one sample sequenced in a study of blood T cell repertoires in COVID-19. Repertoires were generated with immunoSEQ multiplex PCR, while TCRdb's copy carries only in-frame clones and drops some. The sample includes some 100,000 clones, just over 85% of them seen just once. Material for sequencing was peripheral blood. These TCRs come from a man between 50 and 59 years old with COVID-19, enrolled during active disease.

V gene TRBV7-6 combines with J gene TRBJ1-4; TRBD1 aligns across 9 bases. This CDR3 has 16 residues. The germline CDR1 and CDR2 sequences are SGHVS and FNYEAQ. The J segment lost 5 bases and the V segment lost 4 bases, leaving 8 bases of the junction unmatched. CDR3 residues: CASSSHRTGVNEKLFF. The CDR3 nucleotides are TGTGCCAGCAGCTCCCACCGGACAGGGGTGAATGAAAAACTGTTTTTT.

V is TRBV5-1 and J is TRBJ2-7, with 13 bases matching TRBD2. The CDR3 length is 15 residues. Unmatched junction bases numbered 7, after V lost 6 bases and J lost 4 bases. The germline V gene has CDR1 SGHRS and CDR2 YFSETQ. As DNA, the CDR3 is TGCGCCAGCACAAGGACTAGCGGGGGAGAATACGAGCAGTACTTC. Translation: CASTRTSGGEYEQYF.

The chain combines TRBV27 with TRBJ1-2, with TRBD1 matching 12 bases. Losses at the gene ends were 5 bases for V and 4 bases for J; bases not matched to a gene: 11. The germline gives CDR1 MNHEY, CDR2 SMNVEV (reference sequence). This CDR3 spans 17 amino acids. The CDR3 protein is CASSPGTGGAYRYGYTF. The CDR3 DNA reads as TGTGCCAGCAGTCCCGGGACAGGGGGCGCTTACCGCTATGGCTACACCTTC.

The rearrangement uses TRBV30 and TRBJ1-1; TRBD1 aligns across 8 bases. The length of the CDR3 is 15 residues. Germline CDR1 GTSNPN, CDR2 SVGIG (reference sequence). The V and J ends lost 0 bases and 4 bases, in that order; junction bases with no gene match: 7. CDR3 sequence: CAWSVGGTGGTEAFF. The CDR3 DNA reads as TGTGCCTGGAGTGTGGGGGGGACAGGAGGCACTGAAGCTTTCTTT.

V is TRBV19 and J is TRBJ1-2; TRBD1 matches at 9 bases. Trimming at V came to 6 bases and at J to 3 bases, leaving 23 bases not matched to a gene. The CDR3 loop spans 20 amino acids. Germline CDR1 reads LNHDA; CDR2 reads SQIVND (reference sequence). The CDR3: CASSRIMGRQGDGADYGYTF. The CDR3 DNA reads as TGTGCCAGTAGCCGAATTATGGGCCGACAGGGGGATGGGGCGGACTATGGCTACACCTTC.

The chain uses TRBV19 and TRBJ2-2; 8 bases are a match to TRBD1. The CDR3 is 17 amino acids. Germline CDR1 is LNHDA and CDR2 is SQIVND (reference sequence). V shed 6 bases and J 2 bases; nucleotides not matched to a gene: 11. This CDR3 is CASRALDRAINTGELFF. In DNA form, the CDR3 reads TGTGCCAGTAGGGCTTTGGACAGGGCAATTAACACCGGGGAGCTGTTTTTT.

This chain uses TRBV19 with TRBJ2-3, with 13 bases matching TRBD2. Germline values: CDR1 LNHDA, CDR2 SQIVND (reference sequence). The CDR3 is made up of 19 amino acids. The junction had 13 bases not matched to a gene; V was cut back by 5 bases and J by 2 bases. CDR3 coding DNA: TGTGCCAGTAGTCCCCCGGGAGTGGGACTAGCGGGGTTCACAGATACGCAGTATTTT. Its translation: CASSPPGVGLAGFTDTQYF.

This chain connects TRBV7-2 to TRBJ1-2; weak D call: TRBD1 (6 bases). Deletions cut 1 base from V and 2 bases from J, with 14 bases between. Germline V gene lookup returns CDR1 SGHTA and CDR2 FQGNSA. The length of the CDR3 is 16 residues. The CDR3 nucleotides read TGTGCCAGCAGCTTAGTTGCAGGGGCCATGAACTATGGCTACACCTTC. Its translation is CASSLVAGAMNYGYTF.